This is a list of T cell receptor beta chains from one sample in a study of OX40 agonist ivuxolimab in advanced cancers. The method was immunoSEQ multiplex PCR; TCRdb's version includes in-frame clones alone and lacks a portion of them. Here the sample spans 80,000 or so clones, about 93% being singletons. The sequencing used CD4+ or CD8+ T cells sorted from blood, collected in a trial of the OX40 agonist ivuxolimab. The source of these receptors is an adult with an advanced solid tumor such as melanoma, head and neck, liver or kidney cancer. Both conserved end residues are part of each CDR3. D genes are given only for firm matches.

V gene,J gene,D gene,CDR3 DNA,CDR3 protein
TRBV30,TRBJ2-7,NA,TGTGCCTGGAGGAGGTTCGGGGGCTACGAGCAGTACTTC,CAWRRFGGYEQYF
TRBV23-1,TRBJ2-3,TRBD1,TGCGCCAGCAGTCAATCGGGACAGGGGGGCCCAGATACGCAGTATTTT,CASSQSGQGGPDTQYF
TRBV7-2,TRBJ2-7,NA,TGTGCCAGCAGCTCAGACTACGAGCAGTACTTC,CASSSDYEQYF
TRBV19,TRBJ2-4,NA,TGTGCCAGTAGTATTTACGGGCCCCATGTCAAAAACATTCAGTACTTC,CASSIYGPHVKNIQYF
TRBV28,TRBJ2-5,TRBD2,TGTGCCAGCAGCCCGTTACTGGGGGGAGGGGAGACCCAGTACTTC,CASSPLLGGGETQYF
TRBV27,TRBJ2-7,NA,TGTGCCAGCAGTTCAACAGGGATGGAGTACGAGCAGTACTTC,CASSSTGMEYEQYF
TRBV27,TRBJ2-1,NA,TGTGCCAGCAGTAAAGGGTTCTACAATGAGCAGTTCTTC,CASSKGFYNEQFF
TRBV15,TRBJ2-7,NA,TGTGCCACCAGCTCGACGAACTACGAGCAGTACTTC,CATSSTNYEQYF
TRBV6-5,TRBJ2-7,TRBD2,TGTGCCAGCAGTTACGGACTAGCGGGAGTGTACGAGCAGTACTTC,CASSYGLAGVYEQYF
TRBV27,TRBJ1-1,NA,TGTGCCACCCGGCCCAGTGGTAGCCCTGAAGCTTTCTTT,CATRPSGSPEAFF
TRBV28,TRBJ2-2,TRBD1,TGTGCCAGCAGTTCCGGACAGGGATCCGGGGAGCTGTTTTTT,CASSSGQGSGELFF
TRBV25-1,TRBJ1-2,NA,TGTGCCAGCGCCCAGGGGCTTGGCTACACCTTC,CASAQGLGYTF
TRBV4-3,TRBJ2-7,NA,TGCGCCAGCAGCCAAGTCGCCGACTCCTACGAGCAGTACTTC,CASSQVADSYEQYF
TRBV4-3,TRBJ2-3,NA,TGCGCCAGCAGCCAAGACTGGAGGGGACTGCTGGAAGATACGCAGTATTTT,CASSQDWRGLLEDTQYF
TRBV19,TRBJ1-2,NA,TGTGCCAGTAGTCCGACGTTTCGGGGGGGCGGCTATGGCTACACCTTC,CASSPTFRGGGYGYTF
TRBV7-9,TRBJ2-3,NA,TGTGCCAGCAGCTTAGAGGGCGGCACAGATACGCAGTATTTT,CASSLEGGTDTQYF
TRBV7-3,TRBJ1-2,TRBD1,TGTGCCAGCAGCTTGGGACAGGGCCCTTCCTATGGCTACACCTTC,CASSLGQGPSYGYTF
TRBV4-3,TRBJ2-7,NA,TGCGCCAGCAGCCAAGAGTCCGGGGACCTCTACGAGCAGTACTTC,CASSQESGDLYEQYF
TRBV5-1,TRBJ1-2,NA,TGCGCCAGCAGCATGACAGGAGCCGGTGCTGGCTACACCTTC,CASSMTGAGAGYTF
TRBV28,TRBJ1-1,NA,TGTGCCAGCAGTTTTCCGAGGTCCACTGAAGCTTTCTTT,CASSFPRSTEAFF
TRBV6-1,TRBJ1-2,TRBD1,TGCGCCTTGGGACAGGGATGGAACTATGGCTACACCTTC,CALGQGWNYGYTF
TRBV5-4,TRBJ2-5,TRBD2,TGTGCCAGCAGCTTAGCGGGAGGGGGAGAGACCCAGTACTTC,CASSLAGGGETQYF
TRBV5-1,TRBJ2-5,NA,TGCGCCAGCAGCTTGGAAACGGCCCAAGAGACCCAGTACTTC,CASSLETAQETQYF
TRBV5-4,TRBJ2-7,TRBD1,TGTGCCAGCAGCTTAACTCCCGGGACAGCCTCCTACGAGCAGTACTTC,CASSLTPGTASYEQYF
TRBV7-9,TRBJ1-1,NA,TGTGCCAGCAGGTTATTAGTGAGGGTGACTGAAGCTTTCTTT,CASRLLVRVTEAFF
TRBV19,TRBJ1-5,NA,TGTGCCAGTAGTATAGCAGGAGCCAATCAGCCCCAGCATTTT,CASSIAGANQPQHF